The 22 T cell receptor beta chains listed next were all sequenced from one sample in a study of blood T cell repertoires in COVID-19. Libraries were prepared by immunoSEQ multiplex PCR; TCRdb keeps only in-frame clonotypes and omits some of them. The sample includes 330,000 or so clones, under 95% seen only once; the top ten take less than 20%. Specimen: PBMCs or T cells enriched from blood (not recorded which). These TCRs come from a woman younger than 45 who had recovered from COVID-19.

The chain carries TRBV7-9 and TRBJ1-2; a possible D gene is TRBD1 (6 bases). The V gene's germline CDR1 is SEHNR and CDR2 FQNEAQ (reference sequence). V lost 4 bases and J 3 bases, leaving 9 bases between the germline ends. This CDR3 comprises 13 residues. The chain's CDR3 is CASSSTGHYGYTF. The CDR3 DNA sequence: TGTGCCAGCAGCTCGACAGGTCACTATGGCTACACCTTC.

This clone was detected only a few times. Other DNA sequences within the sample encode an identical CDR3. This sequence joins TRBV2 and TRBJ2-2; no clear D. V was pared by 5 bases and J by 3 bases, with 4 bases between. Germline lookup yields CDR1 SNHLY and CDR2 FYNNEI. This CDR3 spans 12 amino acids. The CDR3 region is CASSRDTGELFF. The CDR3 DNA follows: TGTGCCAGCAGTCGAGACACCGGGGAGCTGTTTTTT.

The chain uses TRBV28 and TRBJ2-1, with TRBD1 identical over 7 bases. CDR3 size: 14 residues. Per the germline V gene, CDR1 is MDHEN and CDR2 is SYDVKM. V shed 5 bases, J shed 2 bases, and the junction held 3 bases outside the gene matches. The DNA for the CDR3 is TGTGCCAGCAGTACAGGGGCAGCCTACAATGAGCAGTTCTTC. Amino acids: CASSTGAAYNEQFF.

V gene TRBV3-1 (or the pseudogene TRBV3-2) combines with J gene TRBJ1-6; weak D call: TRBD1 (6 bases). The germline V and J ends were trimmed by 4 bases and 5 bases, with 9 bases remaining between them. The CDR3 extends over 14 amino acids. Germline lookup yields CDR1 LGHDT and CDR2 YNNKEL (reference sequence). CDR3 sequence: CASSPRTDNSPLHF. DNA of the CDR3: TGTGCCAGCAGCCCGCGGACAGATAATTCACCCCTCCACTTT.

J is TRBJ2-3 and V is TRBV7-2, with 9 bases fitting TRBD2. Per the germline V gene, CDR1 is SGHTA and CDR2 is FQGNSA. V shed 2 bases and J 3 bases; nucleotides not matched to a gene: 3. CDR3 length: 15 residues. This chain's CDR3 is CASSLMSGGTDTQYF. CDR3 sequence (DNA): TGTGCCAGCAGCTTAATGAGCGGGGGGACAGATACGCAGTATTTT.

The chain has TRBV28 and TRBJ1-1; 7 positions agree with TRBD1. This CDR3 spans 13 amino acids. The V segment lost 6 bases and the J segment 10 bases; nucleotides outside the gene matches: 11. Per germline, CDR1 MDHEN and CDR2 SYDVKM. DNA for the CDR3: TGTGCCAGCAGCGAGTCCCGGGACAGCAGAGCTTTCTTT. It encodes CASSESRDSRAFF.

V usage is TRBV28 and J usage is TRBJ1-2; D is possibly TRBD1 (6 bases). The germline gives CDR1 MDHEN, CDR2 SYDVKM. V gave up 3 bases and J gave up 1 base, with 18 bases separating them. The CDR3 is 17 amino acids. The CDR3 protein is CASSFGWGRSLNYGYTF. The CDR3 DNA follows: TGTGCCAGCAGTTTTGGCTGGGGGCGCTCCCTTAACTATGGCTACACCTTC.

V is TRBV3-1 (or the pseudogene TRBV3-2) and J is TRBJ2-7, with TRBD1 identical over 9 bases. Germline loops: CDR1 LGHDT, CDR2 YNNKEL (reference sequence). The length of the CDR3 is 12 residues. V shed 4 bases and J 6 bases; nucleotides not matched to a gene: 1. The CDR3 protein is CASSRDRAEQYF. In DNA, the CDR3 is TGTGCCAGCAGCCGGGACAGGGCCGAGCAGTACTTC.

The chain recombines TRBV7-9 with TRBJ1-1; the D is unclear. Germline CDR1 and CDR2: SEHNR and FQNEAQ (reference sequence). This CDR3 region has 14 residues. Trimming cost V 5 bases and J 0 bases, with 10 bases left between them. The CDR3 DNA follows: TGTGCCAGCAGCCGTGCGGGTATGAACACTGAAGCTTTCTTT. Protein sequence: CASSRAGMNTEAFF.

V and J are TRBV7-9 and TRBJ1-5; 9 nucleotides line up with TRBD1. The germline V gene has CDR1 SEHNR and CDR2 FQNEAQ (reference sequence). The V gene end was trimmed by 1 base and the J gene end by 6 bases; junction bases not matched to a gene: 4. This CDR3 is built from 15 residues. The CDR3, as DNA: TGTGCCAGCAGCTTAGGGACAGGGGTCTCTCAGCCCCAGCATTTT. The encoded protein is CASSLGTGVSQPQHF. Filled out from reference TRBV7-9 and TRBJ1-5, the complete variable domain reads DTGVSQNPRHKITKRGQNVTFRCDPISEHNRLYWYRQTLGQGPEFLTYFQNEAQLEKSRLLSDRFSAERPKGSFSTLEIQRTEQGDSAMYLCASSLGTGVSQPQHFGDGTRLSIL.

The CDR3 DNA is TGTGCCAGCAGTTACCCGCCGTCTTTACAGGGGGGAACCGGGGAGCTGTTTTTT. Its protein is CASSYPPSLQGGTGELFF. The chain has TRBV6-7 and TRBJ2-2, with 8 bases aligning to TRBD1. TRBV6-7 is treated as an ORF (open reading frame) with a function not yet certain. The CDR3 is 18 residues long. V was pared by 2 bases and J by 5 bases, with 13 bases of the junction left unmatched.

This chain joins TRBV7-2 and TRBJ1-4; D possibly corresponds to TRBD1 (5 bases). The CDR3 is 15 amino acids. Germline V CDR1 and CDR2: SGHTA, FQGNSA. V lost 1 base and J lost 5, with 11 bases in between. The CDR3 spells CASSLVSGPNEKLFF. CDR3 DNA sequence: TGTGCCAGCAGCTTAGTCTCAGGGCCCAATGAAAAACTGTTTTTT.

CDR3 sequence reads: CASSARGNVGSPLHF. Here the CDR3 DNA reads TGTGCCAGCAGTGCTAGGGGCAACGTTGGTTCACCCCTCCACTTT. V and J are TRBV25-1 and TRBJ1-6, with D possibly TRBD1 on 5 matching bases. The CDR3 is 15 amino acids. The V gene lost 4 bases and the J gene lost 9 bases, with 16 bases spanning the gap. Germline V lookup: CDR1 MGHDK, CDR2 SYGVNS.

This sequence joins TRBV10-3 and TRBJ2-2; D remains unclear. This CDR3 has 12 amino acids. The V gene's germline CDR1 is ENHRY and CDR2 SYGVKD. The V end lost 0 bases, the J end lost 8 bases, and 4 bases lay between the germline ends. CDR3 amino acids: CAISESSGELFF. The CDR3 DNA is TGTGCCATCAGTGAGTCGTCGGGGGAGCTGTTTTTT.

The V call is TRBV5-6, the J call TRBJ1-6; 8 bases are shared with TRBD1. CDR1 is SGHDT, CDR2 YYEEEE, per germline. CDR3 length: 15 amino acids. V was clipped by 4 bases and J by 6 bases; unmatched bases: 6. CDR3 loop: CASSSGDRTNSPLHF. CDR3 sequence (DNA): TGTGCCAGCAGCAGCGGGGACAGGACTAATTCACCCCTCCACTTT. The full variable domain, its missing parts supplied by reference TRBV5-6 and TRBJ1-6, is DAGVTQSPTHLIKTRGQQVTLRCSPKSGHDTVSWYQQALGQGPQFIFQYYEEEERQRGNFPDRFSGHQFPNYSSELNVNALLLGDSALYLCASSSGDRTNSPLHFGNGTRLTVT.

The V call is TRBV15, the J call TRBJ2-1; 13 bases fit TRBD2. Germline CDR1 LNHNV, CDR2 YYDKDF (reference sequence). The V and J ends lost 1 base and 9 bases, in that order; junction bases with no gene match: 18. The CDR3 runs to 20 residues. DNA of the CDR3: TGTGCCACCAGCAGAGGTCGGACTAGCGGGAGCATTATGCCGTTTAGTGAGCAGTTCTTC. As protein: CATSRGRTSGSIMPFSEQFF.

V and J are TRBV5-1 and TRBJ1-2; D is unclear. This CDR3 has 13 amino acids. V lost 0 bases to trimming and J lost 4 bases, with 7 bases between them. The germline gives CDR1 SGHRS, CDR2 YFSETQ. The CDR3 DNA reads TGCGCCAGCAGCTTGGACCCGGTCTATGGCTACACCTTC. Translating gives CASSLDPVYGYTF.

The chain links TRBV9 to TRBJ2-3; 7 bases map to TRBD2. J was trimmed by 3 bases and V by 2 bases; bases with no gene match: 6. The germline V gene has CDR1 SGDLS and CDR2 YYNGEE. The CDR3 sequence is 15 residues long. The CDR3 DNA follows: TGTGCCAGCAGCGTTTTTCGGGGGGAGACAGATACGCAGTATTTT. Its protein is CASSVFRGETDTQYF.

As DNA, the CDR3 is TGTGCCAGCAGCCAGGACAGAACAAGTGAGACCCAGTACTTC. It translates to CASSQDRTSETQYF. V usage is TRBV14 and J usage is TRBJ2-5; TRBD1 might be the D (6 bases). The length of the CDR3 is 14 residues. Germline CDR1 SGHDN, CDR2 FVKESK. V lost 3 bases and J 5 bases, leaving 13 bases between the germline ends.

The chain joins TRBV6-1 to TRBJ1-5; weak D call: TRBD1 (5 bases). The CDR3 extends over 14 amino acids. Germline lookup yields CDR1 MNHNS and CDR2 SASEGT. Trimming pared 3 bases from V and 4 bases from J, leaving 10 bases between. The CDR3 DNA reads as TGTGCCAGCAGTGACGTCGACAGTAATCAGCCCCAGCATTTT. This gives the protein CASSDVDSNQPQHF.

The chain uses TRBV5-4 and TRBJ1-6; 9 bases are a match to TRBD1. The CDR3 totals 17 residues. V lost 5 bases and J lost 6; bases outside the gene matches: 12. Germline V lookup: CDR1 SGHNT, CDR2 YYREEE (reference sequence). This CDR3 reads CASRPGTGGAGNSPLHF. Here the CDR3 DNA reads TGTGCCAGCAGACCAGGAACAGGGGGCGCTGGTAATTCACCCCTCCACTTT.

The chain uses TRBV29-1 and TRBJ2-1, with 9 bases matching TRBD2. J was trimmed by 2 bases and V by 8 bases; bases with no gene match: 16. Germline values: CDR1 SQVTM, CDR2 ANQGSEA. The CDR3 is 17 residues long. The CDR3, as DNA: TGCAGCCACCATGAGGGGGTAGCGGGGGCCCCCTACAATGAGCAGTTCTTC. Translation gives CSHHEGVAGAPYNEQFF.